Presented here are 19 T cell receptor beta chains from one specimen sequenced in a study of blood T cell repertoires in COVID-19. Profiling relied on immunoSEQ multiplex PCR, and the TCRdb table lists in-frame clones only, not all of them. The profile shows fewer than 500,000 clones, roughly 89% of them singletons. Specimen: peripheral blood. The receptor set was obtained from a woman aged 25 to 39 with active or convalescent COVID-19.

This chain joins TRBV7-9 and TRBJ1-2, with D perhaps TRBD1 (5 bases). Germline CDR1 reads SEHNR; CDR2 reads FQNEAQ (reference sequence). The V end lost 1 base, the J end lost 7 bases, and 10 bases lay between the germline ends. This CDR3 contains 13 residues. The CDR3 DNA reads as TGTGCCAGCAGCTTAGAGGGGCCAAGTGGCTACACCTTC. Protein sequence: CASSLEGPSGYTF. Together with reference TRBV7-9 and TRBJ1-2, the CDR3 gives the full variable domain: DTGVSQNPRHKITKRGQNVTFRCDPISEHNRLYWYRQTLGQGPEFLTYFQNEAQLEKSRLLSDRFSAERPKGSFSTLEIQRTEQGDSAMYLCASSLEGPSGYTFGSGTRLTVV.

The chain has TRBV6-5 and TRBJ2-1, with TRBD2 matching 7 bases. The CDR3 spans 15 residues. From germline, CDR1 is MNHEY and CDR2 SVGAGI. J lost 0 bases, V lost 6 bases, and 5 bases had no gene match. The CDR3: CASRPLATSYNEQFF. The CDR3 coding sequence is TGTGCCAGCAGACCACTAGCGACCTCCTACAATGAGCAGTTCTTC.

The chain joins TRBV7-8 to TRBJ1-2; TRBD1 might be the D (5 bases). The V and J ends lost 1 base and 4 bases respectively, with 19 bases between them. Germline values: CDR1 SGHVS, CDR2 FQNEAQ. The CDR3 extends over 17 amino acids. CDR3 region: CASSLERGRALTYGYTF. In DNA, the CDR3 is TGTGCCAGCAGCTTAGAAAGAGGCAGGGCACTTACCTATGGCTACACCTTC.

This clone has just one count. The chain joins TRBV6-5 to TRBJ1-2; the match to TRBD1 covers 11 bases. J was trimmed by 2 bases and V by 7 bases; bases with no gene match: 6. The CDR3 loop spans 15 amino acids. Germline V gene data show CDR1 as MNHEY and CDR2 as SVGAGI. The DNA of the CDR3 is TGTGCCAGCATGCACCGGACAGGGGGCAACTATGGCTACACCTTC. This encodes CASMHRTGGNYGYTF.

The CDR3 DNA sequence: TGTGCCGGGGGAGGTCGGTTCTCTGGAAACACCATATATTTT. Its translation: CAGGGRFSGNTIYF. This chain joins TRBV6-5 and TRBJ1-3, with D perhaps matching TRBD1 (5 bases). The V end was cut by 11 bases, the J end by 0 bases, with 14 bases between. The germline CDR1 and CDR2 sequences are MNHEY and SVGAGI. This CDR3 is 14 amino acids long.

V usage is TRBV7-9 and J usage is TRBJ1-1; D is perhaps TRBD1 (6 bases). Germline V gives CDR1 SEHNR, CDR2 FQNEAQ (reference sequence). The V and J ends lost 4 bases and 0 bases respectively, with 12 bases between them. The CDR3 loop spans 15 amino acids. CDR3 in DNA: TGTGCCAGCAGCTCGTCACAGGGTTTGAACACTGAAGCTTTCTTT. Amino acids: CASSSSQGLNTEAFF.

The genes are TRBV27 and TRBJ2-7; 8 nucleotides line up with TRBD2. The germline CDR1 and CDR2 sequences are MNHEY and SMNVEV (reference sequence). The CDR3 covers 15 residues. V shed 6 bases, J shed 4 bases, and the junction held 11 bases outside the gene matches. The CDR3 spells CASRSLTSGGYEQYF. CDR3 bases: TGTGCCAGCAGATCTCTCACTAGCGGAGGGTACGAGCAGTACTTC.

J is TRBJ1-2 and V is TRBV4-1, with D perhaps TRBD1 (5 bases). The CDR3 extends over 14 amino acids. Germline-derived CDR1 and CDR2 are MGHRA and YSYEKL. V gave up 1 base and J gave up 4 bases, with 10 bases separating them. The CDR3 protein is CASSQGAGIYGYTF. The CDR3 coding sequence is TGCGCCAGCAGCCAAGGGGCAGGGATCTATGGCTACACCTTC.

J is TRBJ1-5 and V is TRBV7-9; no reliable D call. CDR3 size: 14 residues. CDR1 SEHNR and CDR2 FQNEAQ come from the germline V gene (reference sequence). V lost 5 bases and J 3 bases, leaving 11 bases between the germline ends. CDR3 sequence (DNA): TGTGCCAGCAGCCGAGGCCCGATCAATCAGCCCCAGCATTTT. Translated, it gives CASSRGPINQPQHF.

V and J are TRBV9 and TRBJ1-6; D call uncertain. The germline V and J ends were trimmed by 0 bases and 7 bases, with 8 bases remaining between them. There are 14 residues in the CDR3. The germline V gene has CDR1 SGDLS and CDR2 YYNGEE. The CDR3 nucleotides are TGTGCCAGCAGCGTAGAGCGGATCAATTCACCCCTCCACTTT. It specifies CASSVERINSPLHF.

V gene TRBV11-2 combines with J gene TRBJ2-7, with 10 positions matching TRBD1. V was clipped by 2 bases and J by 1 base; unmatched bases: 2. The germline V gene encodes CDR1 SGHAT and CDR2 FQNNGV. CDR3 size: 15 residues. The CDR3 DNA follows: TGTGCCAGCAGCTTAACGGGACAGGGGTCCTACGAGCAGTACTTC. Protein: CASSLTGQGSYEQYF.

In DNA, the CDR3 is TGTGCCAGCAGTGAATCATCCTTTTGGAGCCACACAGATACGCAGTATTTT. It yields the protein CASSESSFWSHTDTQYF. The rearrangement links TRBV2 to TRBJ2-3; D call uncertain. This CDR3 spans 17 amino acids. Germline loops: CDR1 SNHLY, CDR2 FYNNEI. V was clipped by 2 bases and J by 2 bases, with 17 bases between them.

This clone was recorded once. The chain has TRBV11-2 and TRBJ2-7, with 9 positions matching TRBD1. The V gene end was trimmed by 3 bases and the J gene end by 1 base; junction bases not matched to a gene: 4. Germline CDR1 is SGHAT and CDR2 is FQNNGV. The CDR3 contains 15 residues. The CDR3 sequence is CASSFWDRDSYEQYF. CDR3 coding DNA: TGTGCCAGCAGCTTTTGGGACAGGGATTCCTACGAGCAGTACTTC. Looking up the rest from reference TRBV11-2 and TRBJ2-7 gives the full variable domain: EAGVAQSPRYKIIEKRQSVAFWCNPISGHATLYWYQQILGQGPKLLIQFQNNGVVDDSQLPKDRFSAERLKGVDSTLKIQPAKLEDSAVYLCASSFWDRDSYEQYFGPGTRLTVT.

The rearrangement uses TRBV2 and TRBJ1-5; D gene unclear. V gave up 0 bases and J gave up 6 bases, with 12 bases separating them. The CDR3 runs to 15 residues. Germline values: CDR1 SNHLY, CDR2 FYNNEI. The CDR3 loop reads CASSEAAGLSQPQHF. CDR3 DNA: TGTGCCAGCAGTGAAGCGGCGGGTTTGAGTCAGCCCCAGCATTTT.

J is TRBJ1-1 and V is TRBV5-8, with a weak D call TRBD1 (6 bases). CDR3 size: 14 residues. Germline values: CDR1 SGHTS, CDR2 YDEGEE. The V and J ends lost 3 bases and 1 base respectively, with 10 bases between them. CDR3 sequence (DNA): TGTGCCAGCAGCTCGATGGGACAGAACACTGAAGCTTTCTTT. Its translation is CASSSMGQNTEAFF.

The CDR3 here is CASSFQGYEQYF. DNA of the CDR3: TGTGCCAGCAGCTTTCAGGGCTACGAGCAGTACTTC. The rearrangement joins TRBV11-1 to TRBJ2-7, with D possibly matching TRBD1 (5 bases). Trimming took off 3 bases at V and 3 bases at J, with 6 bases between the two ends. CDR3 length: 12 amino acids. Germline V CDR1 and CDR2: SGHAT, FQDESV (reference sequence).

This clone was picked up many times. The V call is TRBV29-1, the J call TRBJ2-1, with 13 bases that match TRBD2. The CDR3 length is 12 residues. With 6 bases clipped from V and 13 bases from J, the junction kept 6 bases outside the gene matches. In germline, CDR1 is SQVTM, CDR2 ANQGSEA. The CDR3 region is CSVGLAGEEQFF. DNA of the CDR3: TGCAGCGTCGGACTAGCGGGAGAGGAACAGTTCTTC.

This CDR3 reads CASLDGTYGYTF. The CDR3 nucleotides are TGTGCCAGTCTAGACGGAACCTATGGCTACACCTTC. J is TRBJ1-2 and V is TRBV19, with D hard to call. Trimming took 8 bases from V and 4 from J, leaving 11 bases between them. The CDR3 runs 12 residues. The germline V gene encodes CDR1 LNHDA and CDR2 SQIVND (reference sequence). The full variable domain, its missing parts supplied by reference TRBV19 and TRBJ1-2, is DGGITQSPKYLFRKEGQNVTLSCEQNLNHDAMYWYRQDPGQGLRLIYYSQIVNDFQKGDIAEGYSVSREKKESFPLTVTSAQKNPTAFYLCASLDGTYGYTFGSGTRLTVV.

This sequence joins TRBV6-4 and TRBJ2-1; D unclear. The CDR3 is 14 amino acids. V was trimmed by 3 bases and J by 6 bases, leaving 12 bases between them. Germline lookup yields CDR1 MRHNA and CDR2 SNTAGT. The DNA for the CDR3 is TGTGCCAGCAGTGAATTTCCCCGGGTCAATGAGCAGTTCTTC. This codes for CASSEFPRVNEQFF.